Listed below are T cell receptor beta chains from one sample, sequenced in a study of CD8+CD57+ T cells in acquired aplastic anemia. Via MiXCR, TCRdb re-called the reads, giving one row per CDR3 protein. The sample contains around 150,000 distinct CDR3 sequences, 40% to 60% of which appear only once. Input material: sorted CD4+, CD8+, or CD8+CD57+ T cells (not recorded which) from PBMCs. These receptor sequences come from a human donor with aplastic anemia. Both conserved end residues are part of each CDR3. The D gene is left open where the match is weak. Clone sizes are given selectively: once, few, many, or a class where the clone is expanded.

d_gene	len	v_gene	j_gene	abundance	CDR3nt	CDR3aa
TRBD2	17	TRBV12-3/TRBV12-4	TRBJ2-1	few	TGTGCCAGCAGTTTAATTGGCGGGAGGGGGTCCTACAATGAGCAGTTCTTC	CASSLIGGRGSYNEQFF
TRBD1	15	TRBV20-1	TRBJ2-5	.	TGCAGTGCTTTTGGGGGACAGTCTTACCAAGAGACCCAGTACTTC	CSAFGGQSYQETQYF
.	12	TRBV19	TRBJ2-1	many	TGTGCCAGTAGCCCAACTAGTTCTGAGCAGTTCTTC	CASSPTSSEQFF
.	14	TRBV27	TRBJ2-3	few	TGTGCCAGCAGTTTACGGCTTAGCACAGATACGCAGTATTTT	CASSLRLSTDTQYF
TRBD1	16	TRBV6-7	TRBJ1-1	.	TGTGCCAGCAGTTACTATGGGACAGGGCCAAGGACTGAAGCTCTCTTT	CASSYYGTGPRTEALF
.	14	TRBV5-1	TRBJ1-4	many	TGCGCCAGCAGCTCGACAGAGCCTAATGAAAAACTGTTTTTT	CASSSTEPNEKLFF
TRBD2	16	TRBV19	TRBJ2-3	.	TGTGACAGTAGTATAGCGGCTAGCGGGACCACAGATACGCAGTATTTT	CDSSIAASGTTDTQYF
TRBD2	19	TRBV4-1	TRBJ2-7	.	TGCGCCAGCAGCCCCCATCCCTCCTTCGTAGCGGGGGGAACCTACGAGCAGTACTTC	CASSPHPSFVAGGTYEQYF
TRBD1	13	TRBV20-1	TRBJ2-7	.	TGCAGTGCGATGACAGGGGTGGTCTACGAGCAGTACTTC	CSAMTGVVYEQYF
.	15	TRBV12-3/TRBV12-4	TRBJ2-5	.	TGTGCCAGCAGCTCGCGGGACAGAAAACAAGAGACCCAGTACTTC	CASSSRDRKQETQYF
TRBD2	18	TRBV10-3	TRBJ2-3	.	TGTGCCATCAGTGAGTCCAATGGACTAGCGGCAAGCACAGATACGCAGTATTTT	CAISESNGLAASTDTQYF
.	12	TRBV7-2	TRBJ2-7	.	TGTGCCAGCAGCGAGAACGCGAGGGAGCAGTACTTC	CASSENAREQYF
.	15	TRBV24-1	TRBJ2-3	.	TGTGCCACCAGTGATTCAGGCGTCGGCACAGATACGCAGTATTTT	CATSDSGVGTDTQYF
.	16	TRBV4-3	TRBJ2-6	.	TGCGCCAGCAGCCAAGATCTAGGGGCTGGGGCCAACGTCCTGACTTTC	CASSQDLGAGANVLTF
.	12	TRBV10-3	TRBJ2-4	.	TGTGCCATCAGTACTGCGAGAGACATTCAGTACTTC	CAISTARDIQYF
TRBD1	15	TRBV9	TRBJ1-2	many	TGTGCCAGCAGCGCCGCCAGACAGGGGGCATCGGGCTACACCTTC	CASSAARQGASGYTF
TRBD2	15	TRBV12-3/TRBV12-4	TRBJ2-7	.	TGTGCCAGCAGTTACGGTGGTGGGAGGGCCGGCGAGCAGTACTTC	CASSYGGGRAGEQYF
TRBD1	14	TRBV6-1	TRBJ2-7	.	TGTGCCAGCAGGGCTGGGACAGGGGTAGACGAGCAGTACTTC	CASRAGTGVDEQYF
TRBD2	14	TRBV5-6	TRBJ2-7	many	TGTGCCAGCAGCTCGGGAGGCCCTTGGTACGAGCAGTACTTC	CASSSGGPWYEQYF
TRBD1	16	TRBV7-2	TRBJ1-5	many	TGTGCCAGCAGCTCGATCCCGACAGGGGGCAATCAGCCCCAGCATTTT	CASSSIPTGGNQPQHF
.	14	TRBV28	TRBJ1-3	few	TGTGCCAGCAGCCCGGCAATCGGGGGAAACACCATATATTTT	CASSPAIGGNTIYF
TRBD1	14	TRBV5-1	TRBJ1-1	many	TGCGCCAGCAGCTTGGACGGGACAGGGGGGGGAGCTTTCTTT	CASSLDGTGGGAFF
.	14	TRBV29-1	TRBJ1-1	.	TGCAGCGCAAAGAAACAGGGTGCGGCCACTGAAGCTTTCTTT	CSAKKQGAATEAFF
.	17	TRBV11-1	TRBJ1-4	.	TGTGCCAGCAGCTTCTCGGCAAGTTCCACAACTAATGAAAAACTGTTTTTT	CASSFSASSTTNEKLFF
TRBD1	17	TRBV29-1	TRBJ2-1	many	TGCAGCGTAAGCGGACGGGACAGGCTGGGGGTCTACAATGAGCAGTTCTTC	CSVSGRDRLGVYNEQFF
.	13	TRBV19	TRBJ2-6	.	TGTGCCAGTAGTATGCAGGGTGGCAACGTCCTGACTTTC	CASSMQGGNVLTF
.	11	TRBV25-1	TRBJ1-2	.	TGTGCCAGCCACGGGGGTGATGGCTACACCTTC	CASHGGDGYTF
.	12	TRBV7-9	TRBJ2-1	many	TGTGCCAGCAGCTTAGCGCGGATGGAGCAGTTCTTC	CASSLARMEQFF
TRBD1	16	TRBV29-1	TRBJ1-4	few	TGCAGCGTTGAGGATCCGGGACAGCCAACTAATGAAAAACTGTTTTTT	CSVEDPGQPTNEKLFF
TRBD1	14	TRBV2	TRBJ1-2	few	TGTGCCAGCAGGCGACAGGGGGACAACTATGGCTACACCTTC	CASRRQGDNYGYTF
.	13	TRBV19	TRBJ2-7	few	TGTGCCAGTAGTACTGCAGGGACCTACGAGCAGTACTTC	CASSTAGTYEQYF
.	13	TRBV25-1	TRBJ1-2	few	TGTGCCAGCAGTGAAACAGCGAACTATGGCTACACCTTC	CASSETANYGYTF
.	14	TRBV10-3	TRBJ1-2	once	TGTGCCATCAGTCCTAGACAGGAATTGTATGGCTACACCTTC	CAISPRQELYGYTF
.	11	TRBV28	TRBJ2-7	.	TGTGCCAGCAGTTGGGACTACGAGCAGTACTTC	CASSWDYEQYF
.	14	TRBV10-3	TRBJ1-6	few	TGTGCCATCAGTGCTGGGGGAGAAAAGTCACCCCTCCACTTT	CAISAGGEKSPLHF
TRBD1	14	TRBV25-1	TRBJ1-6	.	TGTGCCAGCACTCTTGGACAGGGGAATTCACCCCTCCACTTT	CASTLGQGNSPLHF
.	14	TRBV25-1	TRBJ1-2	.	TGTGCCAGCAGCGGGGCAGGTCTGATATATGGCTACACCTTC	CASSGAGLIYGYTF
.	13	TRBV5-5	TRBJ1-5	many	TGTGCCAGCAGCTCTGAAAATGATCAGCCCCAGCATTTT	CASSSENDQPQHF
TRBD2	13	TRBV3-1	TRBJ2-7	many	TGTGCCAGCAGCATCGGGGGGTCGTACGAGCAGTACTTC	CASSIGGSYEQYF
TRBD1	16	TRBV5-6	TRBJ2-2	many	TGTGCCAGCAGCTTGCGGGGACAGGGTAGGGCCGGGGAGCTGTTTTTT	CASSLRGQGRAGELFF
.	12	TRBV2	TRBJ1-1	.	TGTGCCAGCAGTGGGATGGGGGCTGAAGCTTTCTTT	CASSGMGAEAFF